One sample yielded the 13 T cell receptor beta chains listed below, sequenced in a study of blood T cell repertoires in COVID-19. Produced via immunoSEQ multiplex PCR; TCRdb's table is partial and in-frame only. Found here are 250,000 or so clones, under 85% of them singletons; the top ten hold approximately 2%. Material for sequencing was PBMCs or T cells enriched from blood (not recorded which). The receptor set was obtained from a man in his sixties who had recovered from COVID-19.

V gene TRBV4-3 combines with J gene TRBJ1-1; 7 bases fit TRBD1. Germline CDR1 LGHNA, CDR2 YSLEER. V shed 0 bases, J shed 2 bases, and the junction held 9 bases outside the gene matches. This CDR3 has 17 residues. DNA for the CDR3: TGCGCCAGCAGCCAAGACCGTCCGGCAGGGGGTAACACTGAAGCTTTCTTT. Translating it yields CASSQDRPAGGNTEAFF.

The chain carries TRBV7-2 and TRBJ1-5; D possibly corresponds to TRBD1 (6 bases). V gave up 3 bases and J gave up 7 bases, with 13 bases separating them. CDR3 length equals 14 residues. Germline CDR1 and CDR2: SGHTA and FQGNSA. This chain's CDR3 is CASSFGGLGQPQHF. CDR3 bases: TGTGCCAGCAGCTTCGGGGGGCTGGGGCAGCCCCAGCATTTT.

The chain links TRBV5-1 to TRBJ2-5, with D perhaps TRBD2 (5 bases). Per germline, CDR1 SGHRS and CDR2 YFSETQ. The V and J ends lost 0 bases and 1 base respectively, with 13 bases between them. The CDR3 is made up of 16 amino acids. CDR3 protein: CASSLGPKGAQETQYF. The CDR3, as DNA: TGCGCCAGCAGCTTGGGGCCCAAGGGAGCCCAAGAGACCCAGTACTTC. Full variable domain (rest looked up from reference TRBV5-1 and TRBJ2-5): KAGVTQTPRYLIKTRGQQVTLSCSPISGHRSVSWYQQTPGQGLQFLFEYFSETQRNKGNFPGRFSGRQFSNSRSEMNVSTLELGDSALYLCASSLGPKGAQETQYFGPGTRLLVL.

The V call is TRBV3-1 (or the pseudogene TRBV3-2), the J call TRBJ1-4; TRBD1 is a possible D gene (5 bases). The CDR3 consists of 15 residues. Germline-derived CDR1 and CDR2 are LGHDT and YNNKEL (reference sequence). Trimming took off 3 bases at V and 8 bases at J, with 16 bases between the two ends. CDR3 loop: CASSQRRQSSEKLFF. DNA of the CDR3: TGTGCCAGCAGCCAGCGTAGACAGAGCTCAGAAAAACTGTTTTTT.

The chain's CDR3 is CASSKAPYLNGTEFYSNQPQHF. CDR3 DNA: TGTGCCAGCAGCAAAGCGCCTTACTTGAACGGGACAGAATTTTATAGCAATCAGCCCCAGCATTTT. The chain joins TRBV21-1 to TRBJ1-5; TRBD1, the D gene given by the table, was not confirmed from the DNA. TRBV21-1 corresponds to a pseudogene. The CDR3 length is 22 residues.

V gene TRBV19 combines with J gene TRBJ1-5; a possible D gene is TRBD1 (5 bases). There are 15 residues in the CDR3. Trimming took 5 bases from V and 2 from J, leaving 13 bases between them. Germline lookup yields CDR1 LNHDA and CDR2 SQIVND (reference sequence). In DNA form, the CDR3 reads TGTGCCAGTAGTTGGGGTCAGGGTGGCAATCAGCCCCAGCATTTT. Translation gives CASSWGQGGNQPQHF.

This clone was detected once. This sequence joins TRBV4-3 and TRBJ2-1, with D possibly TRBD2 on 5 matching bases. There are 13 residues in the CDR3. V lost 5 bases to trimming and J lost 9 bases, with 14 bases between them. The V gene's germline CDR1 is LGHNA and CDR2 YSLEER. CDR3 amino acids: CASSALGVGEQFF. For the CDR3, the DNA is TGCGCCAGCAGCGCCCTCGGGGTAGGTGAGCAGTTCTTC.

The rearrangement joins TRBV30 to TRBJ1-2; possibly TRBD1 for D (5 bases). Looked up from germline, CDR1 is GTSNPN and CDR2 is SVGIG (reference sequence). The ends were cut back, 0 bases at V and 5 bases at J, with 10 bases in the middle. The CDR3 loop spans 13 amino acids. This CDR3 is CAWSVLGGYGYTF. Here the CDR3 DNA reads TGTGCCTGGAGTGTACTGGGGGGTTATGGCTACACCTTC.

This clone was recorded only once. The V and J genes are TRBV3-1 (or the pseudogene TRBV3-2) and TRBJ2-5; 7 bases map to TRBD2. The junction had 7 bases not matched to a gene; V was cut back by 1 base and J by 2 bases. The CDR3 is 16 amino acids. Germline CDR1 reads LGHDT; CDR2 reads YNNKEL (reference sequence). The CDR3 is CASSQGPGLLQETQYF. Here the CDR3 DNA reads TGTGCCAGCAGCCAAGGACCGGGACTACTACAAGAGACCCAGTACTTC.

This chain connects TRBV19 to TRBJ1-5; 10 nucleotides match TRBD1. The CDR3 totals 14 residues. Unmatched junction bases numbered 6, after V lost 10 bases and J lost 3 bases. CDR1 is LNHDA, CDR2 SQIVND, per germline (reference sequence). The CDR3 DNA sequence: TGTGCCACCTGGGACAGGGGCCTCAATCAGCCCCAGCATTTT. Encoded protein: CATWDRGLNQPQHF. The full variable domain, completed using reference TRBV19 and TRBJ1-5, is DGGITQSPKYLFRKEGQNVTLSCEQNLNHDAMYWYRQDPGQGLRLIYYSQIVNDFQKGDIAEGYSVSREKKESFPLTVTSAQKNPTAFYLCATWDRGLNQPQHFGDGTRLSIL.

This rearrangement joins TRBV2 to TRBJ2-2; D perhaps matches TRBD2 (5 bases). V was trimmed by 2 bases and J by 1 base, leaving 8 bases between them. In germline, CDR1 is SNHLY, CDR2 FYNNEI. The CDR3 runs 15 residues. The DNA for the CDR3 is TGTGCCAGCAGTGAAACGGGGAGGAACACCGGGGAGCTGTTTTTT. Translation gives CASSETGRNTGELFF. Variable domain in full (rest from reference TRBV2 and TRBJ2-2): EPEVTQTPSHQVTQMGQEVILRCVPISNHLYFYWYRQILGQKVEFLVSFYNNEISEKSEIFDDQFSVERPDGSNFTLKIRSTKLEDSAMYFCASSETGRNTGELFFGEGSRLTVL.

V is TRBV2 and J is TRBJ2-2; the D gene is possibly TRBD1 (6 bases). This CDR3 has 11 residues. V lost 8 bases to trimming and J lost 6 bases, with 7 bases between them. Germline V gene lookup returns CDR1 SNHLY and CDR2 FYNNEI. CDR3 coding DNA: TGTGCCAGCCAGGGGTCCGGGGAGCTGTTTTTT. It encodes CASQGSGELFF. The whole variable domain, filled in from reference TRBV2 and TRBJ2-2, reads EPEVTQTPSHQVTQMGQEVILRCVPISNHLYFYWYRQILGQKVEFLVSFYNNEISEKSEIFDDQFSVERPDGSNFTLKIRSTKLEDSAMYFCASQGSGELFFGEGSRLTVL.

This sequence joins TRBV9 and TRBJ1-1, with 10 bases fitting TRBD1. Trimming cost V 2 bases and J 4 bases; bases outside gene matches: 2. From germline, CDR1 is SGDLS and CDR2 YYNGEE. This CDR3 has 14 amino acids. The CDR3 DNA is TGTGCCAGCAGCGTCCGGACAGGGGGCACTGAAGCTTTCTTT. Translated, it gives CASSVRTGGTEAFF.